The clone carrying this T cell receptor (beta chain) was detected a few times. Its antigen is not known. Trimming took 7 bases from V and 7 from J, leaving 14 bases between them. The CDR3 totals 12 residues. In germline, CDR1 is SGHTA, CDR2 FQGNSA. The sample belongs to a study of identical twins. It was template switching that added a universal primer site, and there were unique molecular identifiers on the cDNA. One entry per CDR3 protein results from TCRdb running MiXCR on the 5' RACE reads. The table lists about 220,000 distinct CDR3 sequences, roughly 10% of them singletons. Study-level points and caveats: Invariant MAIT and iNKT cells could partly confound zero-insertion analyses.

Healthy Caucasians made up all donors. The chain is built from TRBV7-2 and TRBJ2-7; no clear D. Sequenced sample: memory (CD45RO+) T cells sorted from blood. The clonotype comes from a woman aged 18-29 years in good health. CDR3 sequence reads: CASTLNLQEQYF. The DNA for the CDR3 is TGTGCCAGCACACTGAACTTGCAGGAGCAGTACTTC.